The 19 T cell receptor beta chains listed next were all sequenced from one sample in a study of shared clonotypes between healthy human individuals. Repertoires were generated with immunoSEQ multiplex PCR, while TCRdb's copy carries only in-frame clones and drops some. This sample carries about 2 million clones, 95% of them seen once, and the ten largest clones take under 0.15%. Material for sequencing was naive CD4+ T cells sorted from blood. The subset: CD45RA+ positively selected. Receptors were obtained from a man aged 18 to 30 in good health.

This clone has just a few counts. The chain employs TRBV2 and TRBJ2-7; maybe TRBD2 (6 bases). The CDR3 runs 14 residues. CDR1 and CDR2 (germline): SNHLY, FYNNEI. The germline V and J ends were trimmed by 1 base and 3 bases, with 10 bases remaining between them. As DNA, the CDR3 is TGTGCCAGCAGTGAAGTAGCGGAGGGCTACGAGCAGTACTTC. Its protein product is CASSEVAEGYEQYF.

J is TRBJ1-4 and V is TRBV4-3, with 7 positions matching TRBD1. Trimming removed 0 bases from V and 0 bases from J; junction bases left unmatched: 10. From germline, CDR1 is LGHNA and CDR2 YSLEER. The CDR3 covers 19 residues. The CDR3 DNA follows: TGCGCCAGCAGCCAAGATATCGGCAGGGGGGAAGCAACTAATGAAAAACTGTTTTTT. Translation gives CASSQDIGRGEATNEKLFF.

As DNA, the CDR3 is TGCAGCGGGACTAGCGGAGTTAGCACAGATACGCAGTATTTT. Translation gives CSGTSGVSTDTQYF. This sequence joins TRBV29-1 and TRBJ2-3; 10 bases are a match to TRBD2. Germline CDR1 reads SQVTM; CDR2 reads ANQGSEA. CDR3 length equals 14 residues. V was clipped by 7 bases and J by 0 bases; unmatched bases: 4.

The rearrangement uses TRBV19 and TRBJ2-4; TRBD2 aligns across 7 bases. V was pared by 4 bases and J by 3 bases, with 6 bases of the junction left unmatched. Germline V gene sequence: CDR1 LNHDA, CDR2 SQIVND (reference sequence). This CDR3 has 15 residues. The CDR3 spells CASSTGGSSKNIQYF. The CDR3, as DNA: TGTGCCAGTAGTACCGGGGGGAGCAGCAAAAACATTCAGTACTTC.

CDR3 sequence reads: CASSLTGTLGNTIYF. The CDR3 DNA is TGTGCCAGCAGTTTAACCGGGACACTTGGAAACACCATATATTTT. The genes are TRBV27 and TRBJ1-3; possibly TRBD1 for D (6 bases). The CDR3 length is 15 residues. Trimming shortened V by 2 bases and J by 3 bases, and 11 bases separated the two germline ends. Germline lookup yields CDR1 MNHEY and CDR2 SMNVEV (reference sequence).

Note on this clone: Other DNA variants within this sample encode the same CDR3. The rearrangement links TRBV7-9 to TRBJ2-5; D gene unclear. Germline-derived CDR1 and CDR2 are SEHNR and FQNEAQ (reference sequence). The CDR3 spans 13 residues. V was trimmed by 1 base and J by 5 bases, leaving 8 bases between them. The CDR3, as DNA: TGTGCCAGCAGCTTAGATGGGGTGGAGACCCAGTACTTC. Protein sequence: CASSLDGVETQYF.

The chain links TRBV10-3 to TRBJ2-3; D assignment may be TRBD1 or TRBD2 (6 bases each). The CDR3 runs 16 residues. Germline V gene data show CDR1 as ENHRY and CDR2 as SYGVKD. V lost 3 bases and J lost 0, with 13 bases in between. The CDR3 reads CAISEQGLSSTDTQYF. CDR3 in DNA: TGTGCCATCAGTGAACAGGGACTCTCTAGCACAGATACGCAGTATTTT.

This CDR3 reads CASSDFTGNTIYF. The CDR3 DNA reads TGTGCCAGCAGCGACTTCACTGGAAACACCATATATTTT. The chain couples TRBV9 to TRBJ1-3; unclear D gene. Germline V lookup: CDR1 SGDLS, CDR2 YYNGEE. The CDR3 extends over 13 amino acids. V was pared by 3 bases and J by 2 bases, with 6 bases between.

The chain has TRBV7-2 and TRBJ2-7, with 14 positions matching TRBD2. V shed 5 bases, J shed 1 base, and the junction held 10 bases outside the gene matches. The CDR3 consists of 18 residues. Per the germline V gene, CDR1 is SGHTA and CDR2 is FQGNSA. The CDR3 sequence is CASSARTSGGPFSYEQYF. The CDR3 nucleotides read TGTGCCAGCAGCGCCCGGACTAGCGGGGGGCCCTTTTCCTACGAGCAGTACTTC.

This chain links TRBV6-5 with TRBJ1-2, with a weak D call TRBD1 (5 bases). V was pared by 2 bases and J by 0 bases, with 10 bases between. This CDR3 is built from 15 residues. From germline, CDR1 is MNHEY and CDR2 SVGAGI. The CDR3 nucleotides are TGTGCCAGCAGTTACAGGGACCGAGCTAACTATGGCTACACCTTC. The encoded protein is CASSYRDRANYGYTF.

This clone was counted ten times or more. The chain couples TRBV20-1 to TRBJ2-7, with D uncertain. The germline gives CDR1 DFQATT, CDR2 SNEGSKA (reference sequence). This CDR3 contains 10 residues. The CDR3 DNA follows: TGCAGGAGACACGGCTACGAGCAGTACTTC. This codes for CRRHGYEQYF.

This clone appeared once. At the DNA level, this CDR3 is encoded by other sequences in the same sample as well. The rearrangement links TRBV6-5 to TRBJ2-7; TRBD1 matches 10 bases. The CDR3 runs 16 residues. The germline V gene has CDR1 MNHEY and CDR2 SVGAGI. The junction had 4 bases not matched to a gene; V was cut back by 0 bases and J by 2 bases. The CDR3 loop is CASSYSKGQGTYEQYF. The CDR3 DNA sequence: TGTGCCAGCAGTTACTCGAAGGGACAGGGGACCTACGAGCAGTACTTC.

The rearrangement links TRBV2 to TRBJ1-6, with D maybe TRBD1 (5 bases). The CDR3 spans 15 residues. Trimming left V 0 bases short and J 10 bases short, with 13 bases between. Per the germline V gene, CDR1 is SNHLY and CDR2 is FYNNEI. CDR3: CASSEAGRGGSPLHF. CDR3 nucleotide sequence: TGTGCCAGCAGTGAAGCGGGGAGGGGTGGATCACCCCTCCACTTT.

The gene calls are TRBV18 and TRBJ2-7; TRBD1 is a possible D gene (5 bases). The CDR3 extends over 14 amino acids. Germline CDR1 is KGHSH and CDR2 is LQKENI. Trimming removed 2 bases at V and 2 bases at J, with 10 bases between. CDR3 sequence: CASSPDSQAYEQYF. DNA of the CDR3: TGTGCCAGCTCACCAGACAGTCAGGCCTACGAGCAGTACTTC.

This chain connects TRBV13 to TRBJ2-2; perhaps TRBD1 as D (5 bases). The CDR3 is 18 amino acids. Trimming pared 0 bases from V and 0 bases from J, leaving 14 bases between. CDR1 is PRHDT, CDR2 FYEKMQ, per germline (reference sequence). CDR3: CASSLGRTRPANTGELFF. CDR3 nucleotides: TGTGCCAGCAGCTTAGGCCGGACACGACCCGCGAACACCGGGGAGCTGTTTTTT. Supplemented by reference TRBV13 and TRBJ2-2, the full variable domain reads AAGVIQSPRHLIKEKRETATLKCYPIPRHDTVYWYQQGPGQDPQFLISFYEKMQSDKGSIPDRFSAQQFSDYHSELNMSSLELGDSALYFCASSLGRTRPANTGELFFGEGSRLTVL.

The chain combines TRBV28 with TRBJ2-7; the D gene is possibly TRBD1 (7 bases). Trimming stripped 6 bases from V and 6 bases from J, with 18 bases between. Looked up from germline, CDR1 is MDHEN and CDR2 is SYDVKM. CDR3 length: 14 residues. The CDR3 DNA reads TGTGCCAGCAGGTCTTCGATCCAGGGGGGCGAGCAGTACTTC. It codes for CASRSSIQGGEQYF.

This sequence joins TRBV2 and TRBJ1-1, with D perhaps matching TRBD1 (6 bases). Per germline, CDR1 SNHLY and CDR2 FYNNEI. CDR3 length equals 13 residues. V lost 7 bases and J lost 0, with 9 bases in between. As DNA, the CDR3 is TGTGCCAGCAAGGGGGTTATGAACACTGAAGCTTTCTTT. Amino acids: CASKGVMNTEAFF.

This chain uses TRBV2 with TRBJ2-7, with TRBD1 identical over 9 bases. The V gene's germline CDR1 is SNHLY and CDR2 FYNNEI. The CDR3 loop spans 15 amino acids. The V and J ends lost 3 bases and 1 base, in that order; junction bases with no gene match: 4. The CDR3 loop is CASSDYGTGSYEQYF. The CDR3 coding sequence is TGTGCCAGCAGTGATTACGGGACAGGGTCCTACGAGCAGTACTTC.

In DNA form, the CDR3 reads TGTGCCAGCACCAGGGACCACTCTGGAAACACCATATATTTT. Its translation: CASTRDHSGNTIYF. The chain employs TRBV6-5 and TRBJ1-3, with D tentatively TRBD1 (5 bases). Germline V gene lookup returns CDR1 MNHEY and CDR2 SVGAGI. CDR3 length equals 14 residues. V was trimmed by 7 bases and J by 0 bases, leaving 10 bases between them.